This paragraph reports one T cell receptor beta chain. The entry originates in a study of T cell repertoires in aging, cancer and after chemotherapy. A mixed TRB-A/B primer pool amplified rearranged TRB by multiplex touch-down PCR. Each CDR3 protein is one row after TCRdb ran MiXCR on the multiplex PCR reads. The table lists approximately 2,500 distinct CDR3 sequences, roughly 32% of them singletons. Amplification of TCR beta used genomic DNA extracted from peripheral blood. V trimming: 5 bases; J trimming: 5 bases; junction bases outside the gene matches: 2. The CDR3 has 12 residues. The TCR comes from a human donor with a solid tumor. The chain links TRBV12-3 or TRBV12-4 to TRBJ1-1; 7 nucleotides align to TRBD1. Sequencing was done on a sample of blood. CDR3 sequence (DNA): TGTGCCAGCAGTACAGGGGTTACTGAAGCTTTCTTT. Its protein is CASSTGVTEAFF.